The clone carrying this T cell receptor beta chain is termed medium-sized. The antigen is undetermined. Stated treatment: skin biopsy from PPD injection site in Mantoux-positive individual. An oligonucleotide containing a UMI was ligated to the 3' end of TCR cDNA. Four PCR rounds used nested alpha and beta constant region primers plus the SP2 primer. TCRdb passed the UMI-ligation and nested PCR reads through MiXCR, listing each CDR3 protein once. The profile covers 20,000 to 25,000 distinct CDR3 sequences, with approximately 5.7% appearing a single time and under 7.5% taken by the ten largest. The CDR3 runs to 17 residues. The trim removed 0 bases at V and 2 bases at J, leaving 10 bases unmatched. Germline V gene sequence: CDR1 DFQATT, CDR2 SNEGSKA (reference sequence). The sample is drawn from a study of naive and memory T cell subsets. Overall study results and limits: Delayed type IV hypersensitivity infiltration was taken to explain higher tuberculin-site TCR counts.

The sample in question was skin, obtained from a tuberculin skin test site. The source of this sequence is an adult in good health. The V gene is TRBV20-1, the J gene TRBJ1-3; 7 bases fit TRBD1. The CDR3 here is CSARDMFIGGTGNTIYF. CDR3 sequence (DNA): TGCAGTGCTAGAGATATGTTCATAGGGGGCACTGGAAACACCATATATTTT.